The following is a T cell receptor (beta chain) sequence with its context. The antigen is not known. Time point here: patch test 3, about 24 weeks after DPC sensitization. Treatment denoted: therapeutic diphenylcyclopropenone sensitization with weekly scalp DPC. Individual cDNA molecules had unique molecular identifiers attached to them by the library. As originally analysed: Sequenced samples showed a median of 95,638 TCRs each, with counts running from roughly 23,000 to 700,000. Using its own MiXCR run on the RACE reads, TCRdb lists one record per CDR3 protein. These V and J calls originate from TCRdb's pipeline instead of the authors' own analysis. Of about 90,000 distinct CDR3 sequences detected, roughly a tenth appear once; the ten largest clones hold more than 0.85%. This sample was taken from a study of human T cells and chemical hapten exposure. Study-level background: Alopecia areata, totalis or universalis was found in mostly female patients.

General study points: With patch test score, the counts of PT1 expanded TCRs showed a positive correlation.

Deletions cut 2 bases from V and 5 bases from J, with 9 bases between. Germline V gene lookup returns CDR1 MDHEN and CDR2 SYDVKM. CDR3 length equals 13 residues. This chain connects TRBV28 to TRBJ1-2; D remains unclear. The clonotype originates from a young woman with alopecia areata. Some clones in this sample may be carry-over from other donors' samples. The source was whole blood, collected in connection with sensitization to the hapten diphenylcyclopropenone (DPC). DNA for the CDR3: TGTGCCAGCAGTTTAAAAACGGTATATGGCTACACCTTC. Residues: CASSLKTVYGYTF.